This TCR beta chain was identified during a study of metastatic and nonmetastatic thyroid tumors. Study in general: Repertoires from blood and tumor or nodule tissue of malignant and benign thyroid patients were compared.

This CDR3 has 17 residues. The germline gives CDR1 LGHNA, CDR2 YNFKEQ. V was cut by 3 bases and J by 5 bases, with 21 bases left in between. In the original workflow: Across clinicopathological groups, CDR3 differences served as the basis for building a distant-metastasis classifier for papillary thyroid cancer. TCRdb called clones again from the PCR reads with MiXCR. The V and J calls and clone size come from TCRdb's table, not from the authors' own analysis. The table has approximately 30,000 clones, about 3.9% seen once. Findings of the study overall: Reports indicated that malignant thyroid tumors showed significantly higher TCR beta diversity than benign nodules did, in blood and tumor.

Note on this clone: Its antigen remains unidentified.

Among the patients, none had received any treatment before thyroid surgery. The receptor was derived from a male donor with papillary thyroid cancer or a benign thyroid nodule (not recorded which). Some clones in this sample may be carry-over from other donors' samples. The chain has TRBV4-2 and TRBJ2-3; possibly TRBD1 for D (6 bases). The sequenced material came from blood. The CDR3 sequence: CASSQAWGRGNIDTQYF. CDR3 bases: TGTGCCAGCAGCCAGGCTTGGGGGCGCGGAAATATAGATACGCAGTATTTT.